This TCR beta chain was documented in a study of cytomegalovirus exposure and HLA in healthy donors. The PCR had 60 Vbeta and 13 Jbeta primers. Generated by immunoSEQ multiplex PCR, the TCRdb table keeps only in-frame clones and is missing some. The sample lists about 97,000 clones, less than 10% occurring once. Germline assignment: CDR1 MNHEY and CDR2 SVGAGI. V lost 7 bases and J 4 bases, leaving 13 bases between the germline ends. The length of the CDR3 is 13 residues. Study observations and caveats: HLA restriction was apparent for most CMV-associated TCR beta chains in a later analysis. For most TCR beta V segments, an earlier analysis put the productive rate at about 90% or about 30% of the time. Highest at DRB1 and lowest at HLA-C, TCR association rates differed among HLA loci in a later analysis.

A remark on this clone: The antigen is unknown.

The source of this sequence is a man aged 45 to 65 in good health and CMV-seropositive. The sequenced material came from PBMCs. The V and J genes are TRBV6-5 and TRBJ2-5; D might be TRBD2 (5 bases). In DNA form, the CDR3 reads TGTGCCAGCACCCAGCGGCCCGGAGAGACCCAGTACTTC. As protein: CASTQRPGETQYF.